Below, 19 T cell receptor beta chains from the same sample are listed, as sequenced in a study of regulatory T cells in long-lasting Graves disease. CDR3 regions were amplified by Arm-PCR using iRepertoire HTBI primers to build TCR beta libraries. TCRdb independently ran MiXCR on the multiplex PCR reads; one entry per CDR3 protein. The sample has about 420,000 distinct CDR3 sequences; over 15% are singletons. Time point meaning: newly diagnosed GD, antithyroid drugs for less than 3 months. There was RNA extracted from PBMCs, and the TCR library was made from it. The sample was also reused in another study, on T cells in Graves' hyperthyroidism and ophthalmopathy.

The source material was peripheral blood mononuclear cells (PBMCs), sampled at new diagnosis, from a patient treated with antithyroid drugs. The origin of the receptors is a woman in her late teens or twenties with Graves disease.

This clonotype was picked up a small number of times. The rearrangement uses TRBV5-6 and TRBJ2-7; perhaps TRBD2 as D (5 bases). Trimming cost V 3 bases and J 1 base, with 14 bases left between them. The CDR3 length is 15 residues. Germline V gene data show CDR1 as SGHDT and CDR2 as YYEEEE. This CDR3 is CASSSPPRGSYEQYF. Here the CDR3 DNA reads TGTGCCAGCAGCTCCCCCCCTCGAGGGTCCTACGAGCAGTACTTC.

The gene calls are TRBV19 and TRBJ2-2; D gene uncertain. CDR1 is LNHDA and CDR2 is SQIVND in the germline V gene (reference sequence). The CDR3 extends over 13 amino acids. Trimming took off 8 bases at V and 4 bases at J, with 11 bases between the two ends. The CDR3 nucleotides read TGTGCCAGTCAGCTTAGTCTCACCGGGGAGCTGTTTTTT. It specifies CASQLSLTGELFF.

This clonotype was seen a few times. This chain links TRBV9 with TRBJ1-3, with D perhaps matching TRBD1 (5 bases). This CDR3 is 16 amino acids long. Germline assignment: CDR1 SGDLS and CDR2 YYNGEE. The V gene lost 0 bases and the J gene lost 2 bases, with 12 bases spanning the gap. The DNA of the CDR3 is TGTGCCAGCAGCGTAGGAGGGGCGCCAACTGGAAACACCATATATTTT. It encodes CASSVGGAPTGNTIYF.

This clonotype turned up a few times. The chain recombines TRBV11-3 with TRBJ2-1; 9 bases agree with TRBD1. CDR1 is SGHNT and CDR2 is YENEEA in the germline V gene. After removal of 5 bases from V and 4 bases from J, the junction contained 6 bases not matched to a gene. CDR3 length equals 15 residues. The CDR3 is CASSPAGQGYNEQFF. DNA of the CDR3: TGTGCCAGCAGCCCAGCGGGACAGGGATACAATGAGCAGTTCTTC. Full variable domain (remainder filled in from reference TRBV11-3 and TRBJ2-1): EAGVVQSPRYKIIEKKQPVAFWCNPISGHNTLYWYLQNLGQGPELLIRYENEEAVDDSQLPKDRFSAERLKGVDSTLKIQPAELGDSAVYLCASSPAGQGYNEQFFGPGTRLTVL.

This clonotype occurred a few times. The chain has TRBV6-1 and TRBJ2-3, with a weak D call TRBD1 (5 bases). This CDR3 spans 14 amino acids. From germline, CDR1 is MNHNS and CDR2 SASEGT. V gave up 8 bases and J gave up 0 bases, with 12 bases separating them. DNA for the CDR3: TGTGCCAGCTGCCCAGGGTTTAGCACAGATACGCAGTATTTT. This sequence encodes CASCPGFSTDTQYF.

The gene calls are TRBV19 and TRBJ2-3; TRBD2 aligns across 8 bases. Germline V lookup: CDR1 LNHDA, CDR2 SQIVND (reference sequence). The CDR3 loop spans 15 amino acids. V was clipped by 10 bases and J by 3 bases; unmatched bases: 12. CDR3 in amino acids: CATKPQGGGTDTQYF. CDR3 nucleotide sequence: TGTGCCACTAAACCTCAGGGCGGGGGGACAGATACGCAGTATTTT.

This clonotype was detected many times. The J gene is TRBJ1-2, the V gene TRBV4-3; D is undetermined. Trimming stripped 3 bases from V and 3 bases from J, with 11 bases between. This CDR3 spans 14 amino acids. Germline CDR1 reads LGHNA; CDR2 reads YSLEER. The CDR3 reads CASSQTSRDYGYTF. The CDR3 DNA is TGCGCCAGCAGCCAGACTTCTAGGGACTATGGCTACACCTTC.

The V and J genes are TRBV10-2 and TRBJ2-1, with 9 positions matching TRBD2. Trimming cost V 0 bases and J 4 bases; bases outside gene matches: 10. The length of the CDR3 is 18 residues. From germline, CDR1 is WSHSY and CDR2 SAAADI. The CDR3 region is CASSESNQGLASYNEQFF. CDR3 sequence (DNA): TGCGCCAGCAGTGAGTCGAATCAAGGACTAGCGTCTTACAATGAGCAGTTCTTC.

As concerns this clonotype: A single base separates this from a much larger clone, so it may be a read error. J is TRBJ1-5 and V is TRBV20-1, with D unresolved. Germline V lookup: CDR1 DFQATT, CDR2 SNEGSKA (reference sequence). The CDR3 has 16 residues. In nucleotides, the CDR3 is TGCAGTGCTAGAGATCCCGGGGTGAGAGGCAATCAGCTCCAGCATTTT. It specifies CSARDPGVRGNQLQHF.

This clonotype was picked up many times. V and J are TRBV9 and TRBJ2-1; 11 bases agree with TRBD2. CDR3 size: 14 residues. The V segment lost 6 bases and the J segment 6 bases; nucleotides outside the gene matches: 5. CDR1 and CDR2 from the germline V gene are SGDLS and YYNGEE. The CDR3 DNA sequence: TGTGCCAGCACAGGGACTAGCGGAACCAATGAGCAGTTCTTC. Its protein is CASTGTSGTNEQFF.

In its sample, this clonotype was seen many times. The J gene is TRBJ2-1, the V gene TRBV12-3 or TRBV12-4; D gene ambiguous. The V and J ends lost 4 bases and 5 bases respectively, with 3 bases between them. The CDR3 totals 11 residues. CDR3 bases: TGTGCCAGCAGTTGGGACAATGAGCAGTTCTTC. Protein: CASSWDNEQFF.

Only a few counts were recorded for this clonotype. The chain couples TRBV14 to TRBJ1-1; D is perhaps TRBD1 (5 bases). This CDR3 has 15 residues. The germline gives CDR1 SGHDN, CDR2 FVKESK. V lost 2 bases and J 1 base, leaving 11 bases between the germline ends. The CDR3 nucleotides read TGTGCCAGCAGCCAACGAACAGGACAGAACACTGAAGCTTTCTTT. Translated, it gives CASSQRTGQNTEAFF.

The V and J genes are TRBV20-1 and TRBJ1-4; D possibly corresponds to TRBD1 (5 bases). The V and J ends lost 4 bases and 8 bases respectively, with 14 bases between them. The germline V gene has CDR1 DFQATT and CDR2 SNEGSKA (reference sequence). The CDR3 loop spans 13 amino acids. The CDR3 protein is CSAIWGLGEKLFF. The CDR3 region has the DNA TGCAGTGCTATATGGGGCTTAGGGGAAAAACTGTTTTTT.

This clonotype was counted ten times or more. The chain uses TRBV7-2 and TRBJ2-7; possible D gene TRBD1, 6 bases. Germline CDR1 reads SGHTA; CDR2 reads FQGNSA. CDR3 length: 11 residues. V was trimmed by 6 bases and J by 7 bases, leaving 10 bases between them. The DNA for the CDR3 is TGTGCCAGCAGAAAACAGGGTGAGCAGTACTTC. Its translation is CASRKQGEQYF.

On this clonotype itself: This is likely an artifact of a read error, given a far larger clone one base away. The chain joins TRBV9 to TRBJ2-1; 11 nucleotides line up with TRBD2. The CDR3 sequence is 15 residues long. J was trimmed by 10 bases and V by 3 bases; bases with no gene match: 9. Germline V gene lookup returns CDR1 SGDLS and CDR2 YYNGEE. This CDR3 is CASSAQPGLADEQFF. CDR3 coding DNA: TGTGCCAGCAGCGCCCAGCCGGGACTAGCGGACGAGCAGTTCTTC.

Ten or more counts support this clonotype. V and J are TRBV28 and TRBJ2-5, with TRBD1 as a possible D gene (5 bases). The CDR3 contains 16 residues. Between the trimmed V and J ends, which lost 3 bases and 5 bases, there was a span of 19 bases. The germline V gene encodes CDR1 MDHEN and CDR2 SYDVKM. CDR3 residues: CASSLAGAQGTETQYF. The CDR3 DNA is TGTGCCAGCAGTTTGGCTGGGGCCCAAGGCACGGAGACCCAGTACTTC.

This clonotype has a count of ten or more. The V gene is TRBV4-1, the J gene TRBJ2-1, with D hard to call. Trimming stripped 1 base from V and 0 bases from J, with 7 bases between. Germline V lookup: CDR1 MGHRA, CDR2 YSYEKL. This CDR3 region has 15 residues. CDR3 nucleotides: TGCGCCAGCAGCCAAGGAGTCAGCTCCTACAATGAGCAGTTCTTC. It is translated as CASSQGVSSYNEQFF.

The rearrangement links TRBV28 to TRBJ1-2; no clear D gene. CDR1 is MDHEN, CDR2 SYDVKM, per germline. The V gene lost 7 bases and the J gene lost 8 bases, with 14 bases spanning the gap. The CDR3 is 12 residues long. CDR3 residues: CASTSSPRGYTF. CDR3 coding DNA: TGTGCCAGCACCTCCTCCCCTAGGGGCTACACCTTC.

The chain is built from TRBV4-1 and TRBJ2-2; weak D call: TRBD1 (6 bases). The V gene lost 2 bases and the J gene lost 4 bases, with 8 bases spanning the gap. CDR3 size: 14 residues. Germline assignment: CDR1 MGHRA and CDR2 YSYEKL. The CDR3 region is CASSQLQGTGELFF. The DNA of the CDR3 is TGCGCCAGCAGCCAATTACAGGGCACCGGGGAGCTGTTTTTT.